This T cell receptor (beta chain) originates from a study of shared clonotypes between healthy human individuals. Sequencing used immunoSEQ multiplex PCR; TCRdb keeps in-frame clones, though not all of them. Among roughly 2,500,000 clones listed, 80% to 95% were seen once. Study observations and caveats: Only blood was sampled; tissue repertoires likely differ.

A note on this clone: Its antigen is not identified.

Trimming shortened V by 0 bases and J by 4 bases, and 12 bases separated the two germline ends. CDR3 length equals 15 residues. Germline V gives CDR1 MNHEY, CDR2 SVGAGI. This chain joins TRBV6-5 and TRBJ1-2, with no clear D. The receptor's source is a man aged 18-30 years in good health. Some clones in this sample may be carry-over from other donors' samples. Material for sequencing was naive CD4+ T cells from PBMCs. Subset meaning: CD45RA+ positively selected. The CDR3 DNA follows: TGTGCCAGCAGTTACTCGTGGGAAATAGGCTATGGCTACACCTTC. Translating gives CASSYSWEIGYGYTF.